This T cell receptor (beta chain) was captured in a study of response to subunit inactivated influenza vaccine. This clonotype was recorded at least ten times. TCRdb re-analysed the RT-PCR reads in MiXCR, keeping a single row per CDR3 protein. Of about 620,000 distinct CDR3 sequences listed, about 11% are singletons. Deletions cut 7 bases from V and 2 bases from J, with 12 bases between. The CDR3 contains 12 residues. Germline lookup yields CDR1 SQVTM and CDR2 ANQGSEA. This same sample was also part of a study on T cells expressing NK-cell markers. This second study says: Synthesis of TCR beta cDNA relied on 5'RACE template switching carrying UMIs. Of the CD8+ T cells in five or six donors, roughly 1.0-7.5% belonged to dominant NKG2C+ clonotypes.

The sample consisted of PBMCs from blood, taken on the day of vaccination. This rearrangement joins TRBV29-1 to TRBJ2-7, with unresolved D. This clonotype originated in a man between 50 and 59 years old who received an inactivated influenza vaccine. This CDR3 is CSAVTGTYEQYF. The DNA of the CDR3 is TGCAGCGCCGTGACTGGCACCTACGAGCAGTACTTC.